Below are 16 T cell receptor beta chains sequenced from a single sample in a study of T cell repertoires in cytomegalovirus infection. No cognate antigen is known for these TCRs. TCRdb called the reads again in MiXCR, with one record for every CDR3 protein. Among about 830,000 distinct CDR3 sequences listed, 30% to 35% were seen once. The sequenced sample was cultured CD8+ T cells from PBMCs, obtained from culture after CMV antigen stimulation. The receptors were gathered from a human donor in good health (CMV status not recorded). Some clones in this sample may be carry-over from other donors' samples.

Worth noting for this clonotype: The junction differs from germline at one of its ends, possibly a read error. This chain joins TRBV19 and TRBJ2-5; 8 bases fit TRBD1. The CDR3 length is 15 residues. Germline V gene sequence: CDR1 LNHDA, CDR2 SQIVND (reference sequence). CDR3 DNA sequence: TGTGCCAGTAGCAGAGGACAGGGCTACCAAGAGGCCCAGTACTTC. This sequence encodes CASSRGQGYQEAQYF.

V is TRBV19 and J is TRBJ2-2, with D tentatively TRBD2 (6 bases). V dropped 8 bases and J dropped 4 bases, with 17 bases sitting between them. CDR1 and CDR2 from the germline V gene are LNHDA and SQIVND (reference sequence). The CDR3 has 15 residues. This chain's CDR3 is CASAHPEGITGELFF. CDR3 nucleotide sequence: TGTGCCAGTGCCCATCCGGAGGGCATCACCGGGGAGCTGTTTTTT. Variable domain in full (rest from reference TRBV19 and TRBJ2-2): DGGITQSPKYLFRKEGQNVTLSCEQNLNHDAMYWYRQDPGQGLRLIYYSQIVNDFQKGDIAEGYSVSREKKESFPLTVTSAQKNPTAFYLCASAHPEGITGELFFGEGSRLTVL.

The table lists this clonotype with a few counts. DNA for the CDR3: TGTGCCAGCAGTTACTCCTGGGGCAGCAGAAACACCGGGGAGCTGTTTTTT. Translating it yields CASSYSWGSRNTGELFF. The chain is built from TRBV6-5 and TRBJ2-2, with D maybe TRBD1 (5 bases). Trimming took off 0 bases at V and 2 bases at J, with 13 bases between the two ends. The CDR3 loop spans 17 amino acids. CDR1 is MNHEY, CDR2 SVGAGI, per germline.

This clonotype was detected once. This chain connects TRBV6-2 or TRBV6-3 to TRBJ2-2, with D unresolved. V was shortened by 5 bases and J by 4 bases, with 8 bases between the two germline ends. This CDR3 has 13 residues. Germline V gene sequence: CDR1 MNHEY, CDR2 SVGEGT. The chain's CDR3 is CASSETRTGELFF. The CDR3 DNA sequence: TGTGCCAGCAGTGAGACCCGCACCGGGGAGCTGTTTTTT.

This chain uses TRBV7-9 with TRBJ2-7, with D possibly being TRBD2 (6 bases). Germline V gives CDR1 SEHNR, CDR2 FQNEAQ (reference sequence). The CDR3 consists of 16 residues. V was cut by 1 base and J by 3 bases, with 16 bases left in between. CDR3 region: CASSLVVRTGDYEQYF. CDR3 in DNA: TGTGCCAGCAGCTTAGTAGTTCGGACGGGGGACTACGAGCAGTACTTC.

This clonotype was picked up many times. The V and J genes are TRBV7-2 and TRBJ2-1; TRBD1 agrees at 8 bases. CDR1 SGHTA and CDR2 FQGNSA come from the germline V gene. The V and J ends lost 5 bases and 4 bases, in that order; junction bases with no gene match: 10. The CDR3 spans 16 residues. Here the CDR3 reads CASSPLAGTGYNEQFF. The CDR3 DNA reads as TGTGCCAGCAGCCCCCTAGCCGGGACAGGATACAATGAGCAGTTCTTC.

This clonotype was counted a few times. This chain links TRBV27 with TRBJ2-1, with TRBD2 matching 12 bases. The V segment lost 2 bases and the J segment 14 bases; nucleotides outside the gene matches: 4. Germline values: CDR1 MNHEY, CDR2 SMNVEV (reference sequence). This CDR3 is 13 amino acids long. CDR3 DNA: TGTGCCAGCAGTTTAGGACTAGCGGGGCTTAAGTTCTTC. This gives the protein CASSLGLAGLKFF.

The table lists this clonotype with many counts. The CDR3: CASSWDGSRNQPQHF. The CDR3 DNA reads as TGTGCCAGCAGCTGGGACGGGTCTCGCAATCAGCCCCAGCATTTT. V gene TRBV7-2 combines with J gene TRBJ1-5; D is possibly TRBD1 (5 bases). V was shortened by 4 bases and J by 2 bases, with 12 bases between the two germline ends. The germline V gene has CDR1 SGHTA and CDR2 FQGNSA. The CDR3 is 15 amino acids.

This sequence joins TRBV6-1 and TRBJ2-2; D possibly uses TRBD1 or TRBD2 (5 bases each). This CDR3 has 15 amino acids. V lost 5 bases and J lost 7, with 17 bases in between. CDR1 and CDR2 from the germline V gene are MNHNS and SASEGT. The CDR3: CASSYLREFGGELFF. The CDR3 DNA reads as TGTGCCAGCAGTTACCTCAGGGAGTTCGGCGGGGAGCTGTTTTTT.

In its sample, this clonotype was seen a few times. The chain links TRBV2 to TRBJ1-1; D ambiguous. The CDR3 covers 10 residues. Between the trimmed V and J ends, which lost 6 bases and 11 bases, there was a span of 10 bases. Germline CDR1 and CDR2: SNHLY and FYNNEI. The CDR3 nucleotides are TGTGCCAGCAGCGGACTGTGGGCTTTCTTT. Encoded protein: CASSGLWAFF.

This clonotype was observed at least ten times. The rearrangement links TRBV15 to TRBJ2-1; 12 bases map to TRBD1. The CDR3 extends over 16 amino acids. Looked up from germline, CDR1 is LNHNV and CDR2 is YYDKDF (reference sequence). The trim removed 3 bases at V and 4 bases at J, leaving 4 bases unmatched. The chain's CDR3 is CATSRTGQGAYNEQFF. In DNA, the CDR3 is TGTGCCACCAGCAGGACGGGACAGGGGGCTTACAATGAGCAGTTCTTC.

The table lists this clonotype with a few counts. The rearrangement links TRBV10-2 to TRBJ2-1; TRBD1 aligns across 8 bases. CDR1 is WSHSY and CDR2 is SAAADI in the germline V gene. Trimming cost V 3 bases and J 7 bases; bases outside gene matches: 8. The CDR3 is made up of 15 amino acids. CDR3 loop: CASSEWQGASNEQFF. CDR3 DNA: TGCGCCAGCAGTGAATGGCAGGGGGCTTCGAATGAGCAGTTCTTC.

The genes are TRBV7-8 and TRBJ1-1; a possible D gene is TRBD1 (5 bases). Germline CDR1 reads SGHVS; CDR2 reads FQNEAQ. This CDR3 has 16 residues. V lost 5 bases and J lost 1, with 17 bases in between. The DNA for the CDR3 is TGTGCCAGCAGCCGCGTGGGGGGGTATAGGAACACTGAAGCTTTCTTT. Translating gives CASSRVGGYRNTEAFF.

The rearrangement uses TRBV2 and TRBJ2-1, with D perhaps assigned TRBD1 or TRBD2 (5 bases each). V dropped 7 bases and J dropped 0 bases, with 13 bases sitting between them. In germline, CDR1 is SNHLY, CDR2 FYNNEI. This CDR3 is built from 15 residues. The CDR3 loop reads CASTGTVSSYNEQFF. As DNA, the CDR3 is TGTGCCAGCACCGGGACCGTGAGCTCCTACAATGAGCAGTTCTTC. Combining the CDR3 with reference TRBV2 and TRBJ2-1 gives the whole variable domain EPEVTQTPSHQVTQMGQEVILRCVPISNHLYFYWYRQILGQKVEFLVSFYNNEISEKSEIFDDQFSVERPDGSNFTLKIRSTKLEDSAMYFCASTGTVSSYNEQFFGPGTRLTVL.

V and J are TRBV12-3 or TRBV12-4 and TRBJ2-1; 9 nucleotides agree with TRBD2. The CDR3 is 16 residues long. Trimming at V came to 6 bases and at J to 7 bases, leaving 13 bases not matched to a gene. CDR3 region: CASSLPGRGGLNEQFF. In nucleotides, the CDR3 is TGTGCCAGCAGCTTGCCGGGGCGGGGGGGCCTAAATGAGCAGTTCTTC.

CDR3 protein: CASSGGHNTEAFF. The CDR3 nucleotides read TGTGCCAGCAGTGGGGGACACAACACTGAAGCTTTCTTT. The chain recombines TRBV27 with TRBJ1-1; D might be TRBD1 (6 bases). The CDR3 runs 13 residues. Germline values: CDR1 MNHEY, CDR2 SMNVEV (reference sequence). The V end was cut by 5 bases, the J end by 2 bases, with 9 bases between.